This T cell receptor (beta chain) came from a study of CD8 T cells in ankylosing spondylitis. Study-level results: As for the disease-linked clones, they showed a CD8+ phenotype and occurred at relatively low frequencies in peripheral blood. A motif of several highly homologous TCR beta variants was seen as apparently characteristic of ankylosing spondylitis blood.

This clonotype was observed a few times. Its antigen is currently unknown. CDR1 and CDR2 (germline): SGHRS, YFSETQ. This CDR3 is 15 amino acids long. V was clipped by 5 bases and J by 0 bases, with 13 bases between them. For TCR beta, libraries came from quantitative 5'-RACE with molecular barcodes. TCRdb itself ran the 5' RACE reads through MiXCR, one entry per CDR3 protein. The sample carries about 540,000 distinct CDR3 sequences, approximately 11% recorded once. V gene TRBV5-1 combines with J gene TRBJ2-3; perhaps D is TRBD1 or TRBD2 (5 bases each). The source of this sequence is a male donor with ankylosing spondylitis. Material for sequencing was blood, either unsorted or a sorted T cell fraction (not recorded which). CDR3 coding DNA: TGCGCCAGCAGGGCCGGGACGACTAGCACAGATACGCAGTATTTT. Its translation is CASRAGTTSTDTQYF.